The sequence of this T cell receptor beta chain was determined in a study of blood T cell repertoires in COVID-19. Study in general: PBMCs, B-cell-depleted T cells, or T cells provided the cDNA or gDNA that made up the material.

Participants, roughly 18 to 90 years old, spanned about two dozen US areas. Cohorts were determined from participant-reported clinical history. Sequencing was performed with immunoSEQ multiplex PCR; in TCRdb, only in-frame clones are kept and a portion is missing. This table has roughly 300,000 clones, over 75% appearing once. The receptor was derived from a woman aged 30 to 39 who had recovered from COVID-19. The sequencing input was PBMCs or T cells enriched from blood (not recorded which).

The CDR3 loop is CASSESAREARAFF. CDR3 nucleotide sequence: TGTGCCAGCAGTGAAAGCGCTCGGGAGGCGAGGGCTTTCTTT. The rearrangement joins TRBV2 to TRBJ1-1; D ambiguous. V dropped 2 bases and J dropped 11 bases, with 18 bases sitting between them. The CDR3 contains 14 residues. CDR1 is SNHLY and CDR2 is FYNNEI in the germline V gene.